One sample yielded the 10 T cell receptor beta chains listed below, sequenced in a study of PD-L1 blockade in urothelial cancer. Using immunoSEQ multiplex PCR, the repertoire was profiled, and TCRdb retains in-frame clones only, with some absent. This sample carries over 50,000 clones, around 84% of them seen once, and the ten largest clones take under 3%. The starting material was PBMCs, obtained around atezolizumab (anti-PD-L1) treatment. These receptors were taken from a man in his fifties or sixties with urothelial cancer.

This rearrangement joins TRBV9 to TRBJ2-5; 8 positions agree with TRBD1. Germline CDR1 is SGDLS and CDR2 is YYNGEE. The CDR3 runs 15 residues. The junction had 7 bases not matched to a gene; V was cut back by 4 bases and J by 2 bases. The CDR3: CASSTRTGRQETQYF. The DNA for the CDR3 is TGTGCCAGCAGCACTCGGACAGGGAGGCAAGAGACCCAGTACTTC.

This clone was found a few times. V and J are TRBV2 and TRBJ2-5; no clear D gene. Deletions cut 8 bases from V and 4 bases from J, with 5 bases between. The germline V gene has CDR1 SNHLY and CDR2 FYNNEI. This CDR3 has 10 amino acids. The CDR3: CASGRETQYF. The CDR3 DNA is TGTGCCAGCGGTAGAGAGACCCAGTACTTC.

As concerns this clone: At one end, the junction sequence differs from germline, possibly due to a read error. The CDR3 region has the DNA TGTGCTAGCAGCTATTCAGGGGATGGCTACACCTTC. Its translation: CASSYSGDGYTF. The chain uses TRBV7-7 and TRBJ1-2, with a possible D match to TRBD1 (6 bases). Germline V gene data show CDR1 as SSHAT and CDR2 as FNYEAQ (reference sequence). This CDR3 comprises 12 residues. Full variable domain (missing parts from reference TRBV7-7 and TRBJ1-2): GAGVSQSPRYKVTKRGQDVTLRCDPISSHATLYWYQQALGQGPEFLTYFNYEAQPDKSGLPSDRFSAERPEGSISTLTIQRTEQRDSAMYRCASSYSGDGYTFGSGTRLTVV.

CDR3 sequence (DNA): TGTGCCAGCAGGAATCCTCTGGACAGCCCAGATACAGATACGCAGTATTTT. It translates to CASRNPLDSPDTDTQYF. The rearrangement joins TRBV21-1 to TRBJ2-3; TRBD1, the table's D call, lacks a check against the DNA. TRBV21-1 is a recognized pseudogene. The CDR3 is made up of 17 amino acids.

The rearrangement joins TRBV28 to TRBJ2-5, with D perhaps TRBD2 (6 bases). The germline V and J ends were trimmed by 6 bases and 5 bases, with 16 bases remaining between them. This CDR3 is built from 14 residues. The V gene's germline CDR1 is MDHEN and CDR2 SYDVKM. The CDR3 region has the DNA TGTGCCAGCAGCCCCGGGAGAACGAGGGAGACCCAGTACTTC. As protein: CASSPGRTRETQYF.

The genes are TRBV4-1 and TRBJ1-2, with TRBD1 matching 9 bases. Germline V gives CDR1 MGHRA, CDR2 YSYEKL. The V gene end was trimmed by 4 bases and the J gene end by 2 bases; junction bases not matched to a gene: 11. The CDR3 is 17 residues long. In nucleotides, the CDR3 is TGCGCCAGCAGCCTCCTTAGTCCCGGGACAGGGAACTATGGCTACACCTTC. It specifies CASSLLSPGTGNYGYTF.

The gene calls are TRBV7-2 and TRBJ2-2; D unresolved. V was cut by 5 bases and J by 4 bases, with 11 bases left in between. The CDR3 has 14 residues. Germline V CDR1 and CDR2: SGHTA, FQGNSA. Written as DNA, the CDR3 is TGTGCCAGCAGCCCCCGACTCGGCACCGGGGAGCTGTTTTTT. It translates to CASSPRLGTGELFF. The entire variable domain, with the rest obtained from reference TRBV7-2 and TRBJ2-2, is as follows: GAGVSQSPSNKVTEKGKDVELRCDPISGHTALYWYRQSLGQGLEFLIYFQGNSAPDKSGLPSDRFSAERTGGSVSTLTIQRTQQEDSAVYLCASSPRLGTGELFFGEGSRLTVL.

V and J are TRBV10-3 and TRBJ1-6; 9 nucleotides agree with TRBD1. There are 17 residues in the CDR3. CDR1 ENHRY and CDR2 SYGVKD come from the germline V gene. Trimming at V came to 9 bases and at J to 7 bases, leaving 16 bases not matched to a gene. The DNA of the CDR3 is TGTGCCATTAGACCGGGACAGGGAACGGATGGGAATTCACCCCTCCACTTT. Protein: CAIRPGQGTDGNSPLHF.

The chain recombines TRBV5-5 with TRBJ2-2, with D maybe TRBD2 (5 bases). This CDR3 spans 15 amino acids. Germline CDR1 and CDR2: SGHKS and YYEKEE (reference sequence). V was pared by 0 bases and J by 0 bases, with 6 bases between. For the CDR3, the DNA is TGTGCCAGCAGCTTGGCGGGAACGAACACCGGGGAGCTGTTTTTT. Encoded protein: CASSLAGTNTGELFF.

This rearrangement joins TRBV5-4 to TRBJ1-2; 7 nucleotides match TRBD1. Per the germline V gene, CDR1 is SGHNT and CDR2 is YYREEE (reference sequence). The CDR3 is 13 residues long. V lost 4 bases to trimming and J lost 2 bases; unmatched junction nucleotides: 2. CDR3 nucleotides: TGTGCCAGCAGCCCAGGGGGGAACTATGGCTACACCTTC. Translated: CASSPGGNYGYTF.